This T cell receptor (beta chain) was obtained from a study of blood T cell repertoires in COVID-19. Study-wide background: Sources were T cells, B-cell-depleted T cells, or PBMCs; the material itself was cDNA or gDNA.

The CDR3 is made up of 17 amino acids. V lost 0 bases and J lost 6, with 17 bases in between. CDR1 is LGHNT, CDR2 FRNRAP, per germline. The authors' processing: By means of reference gene primer amplification, nucleated cell counts were estimated. The protocol was immunoSEQ multiplex PCR, while the TCRdb copy is restricted to in-frame clones and leaves out a portion. That table is the source of V, J and clone size, and D and trimming were worked out from the DNA. This table holds over 200,000 clones, 70% to 90% found once. The specimen sequenced was peripheral blood. The receptor's source is a middle-aged woman who had recovered from COVID-19. The rearrangement links TRBV12-5 to TRBJ2-2, with a weak D call TRBD1 (7 bases). CDR3: CASGLVRVAGGPGELFF. Written as DNA, the CDR3 is TGTGCTAGTGGTTTGGTACGGGTGGCAGGGGGGCCCGGGGAGCTGTTTTTT.